Below, 19 T cell receptor beta chains from the same sample are listed, as sequenced in a study of T cell responses to AZD1222 COVID-19 vaccine. Some clones are missing from TCRdb's copy, which holds only in-frame ones; the method was immunoSEQ multiplex PCR. The sample includes 150,000 to 200,000 clones, roughly nine tenths seen only once; the top ten take roughly 0.98%. The material sequenced was peripheral blood, taken 28 days after the second AZD1222 dose. The source of these receptors is an adult who received the AZD1222 COVID-19 vaccine.

V is TRBV24-1 and J is TRBJ2-3; 7 nucleotides align to TRBD2. Germline V gives CDR1 KGHDR, CDR2 SFDVKD. V was pared by 2 bases and J by 10 bases, with 8 bases of the junction left unmatched. The CDR3 extends over 14 amino acids. CDR3 nucleotides: TGTGCCACCAGTGATTCCGGACTAGATCAAGCGCAGTATTTT. This codes for CATSDSGLDQAQYF.

The genes are TRBV12-3 or TRBV12-4 and TRBJ1-1; D gene uncertain. The CDR3 length is 13 residues. Trimming took 2 bases from V and 1 from J, leaving 5 bases between them. CDR3 nucleotide sequence: TGTGCCAGCAGTTTAATTAAGAACACTGAAGCTTTCTTT. As protein: CASSLIKNTEAFF.

The rearrangement uses TRBV7-2 and TRBJ1-4; TRBD1 is a possible D gene (6 bases). This CDR3 comprises 13 residues. Germline-derived CDR1 and CDR2 are SGHTA and FQGNSA. V was trimmed by 4 bases and J by 8 bases, leaving 11 bases between them. The CDR3 sequence: CASSYRGWEKLFF. CDR3 nucleotide sequence: TGTGCCAGCAGCTATAGGGGGTGGGAAAAACTGTTTTTT.

The chain employs TRBV19 and TRBJ1-2; no clear D. Germline lookup yields CDR1 LNHDA and CDR2 SQIVND (reference sequence). V lost 5 bases to trimming and J lost 5 bases, with 21 bases between them. This CDR3 has 16 residues. The CDR3 sequence is CASSEARPTSPYGYTF. CDR3 coding DNA: TGTGCCAGTAGTGAGGCTCGGCCCACGTCTCCTTATGGCTACACCTTC.

This clone was seen only once. This chain connects TRBV11-2 to TRBJ2-3; perhaps TRBD2 as D (5 bases). Deletions cut 0 bases from V and 10 bases from J, with 8 bases between. The CDR3 has 12 residues. From germline, CDR1 is SGHAT and CDR2 FQNNGV. For the CDR3, the DNA is TGTGCCAGCAGCTTAGATGCCGGGGCGCAGTATTTT. This codes for CASSLDAGAQYF.

A few counts support this clone. V is TRBV19 and J is TRBJ1-1, with no clear D. Trimming left V 5 bases short and J 6 bases short, with 16 bases between. This CDR3 has 14 residues. Germline CDR1 and CDR2: LNHDA and SQIVND (reference sequence). The CDR3 reads CASSVYPDRAEAFF. CDR3 DNA: TGTGCCAGTAGTGTTTACCCAGATAGGGCTGAAGCTTTCTTT.

The chain couples TRBV27 to TRBJ1-5, with 7 bases that match TRBD1. Germline CDR1 and CDR2: MNHEY and SMNVEV (reference sequence). The CDR3 loop spans 14 amino acids. Trimming cost V 2 bases and J 7 bases; bases outside gene matches: 5. The CDR3 region is CASSLVQGMQPQHF. As DNA, the CDR3 is TGTGCCAGCAGTTTAGTACAGGGGATGCAGCCCCAGCATTTT.

The V call is TRBV19, the J call TRBJ1-1; no clear D. Germline V CDR1 and CDR2: LNHDA, SQIVND (reference sequence). Trimming shortened V by 5 bases and J by 7 bases, and 8 bases separated the two germline ends. The CDR3 extends over 11 amino acids. The CDR3 bases are TGTGCCAGTAGTCCAAGTATTGAAGCTTTCTTT. Its protein product is CASSPSIEAFF.

The chain is built from TRBV19 and TRBJ1-2, with a weak D call TRBD1 (6 bases). This CDR3 region has 17 residues. V lost 6 bases to trimming and J lost 3 bases, with 23 bases between them. Germline CDR1 LNHDA, CDR2 SQIVND (reference sequence). The DNA of the CDR3 is TGTGCCAGTAGAAACATCCGCGTTACAGGGAAGGACTATGGCTACACCTTC. Amino acid sequence: CASRNIRVTGKDYGYTF.

This rearrangement joins TRBV12-3 or TRBV12-4 to TRBJ2-7, with D tentatively TRBD2 (5 bases). V shed 5 bases and J shed 6 bases, with 14 bases lying between them. The CDR3 contains 13 residues. The CDR3 coding sequence is TGTGCCAGCAGTAAGTGGACGGGGTCCGAGCAGTACTTC. Translating it yields CASSKWTGSEQYF.

This chain uses TRBV2 with TRBJ1-4; 7 nucleotides match TRBD1. Trimming cost V 3 bases and J 8 bases; bases outside gene matches: 9. This CDR3 region has 15 residues. Germline V lookup: CDR1 SNHLY, CDR2 FYNNEI. DNA for the CDR3: TGTGCCAGCAGTGACCAGGGGGGCTTAGGGGAAAAACTGTTTTTT. This encodes CASSDQGGLGEKLFF.

J is TRBJ2-1 and V is TRBV5-1; perhaps TRBD2 as D (6 bases). V was shortened by 0 bases and J by 5 bases, with 9 bases between the two germline ends. Germline V gives CDR1 SGHRS, CDR2 YFSETQ. There are 14 residues in the CDR3. The CDR3 spells CASSLVAGNNEQFF. The CDR3 DNA follows: TGCGCCAGCAGCTTGGTGGCGGGGAACAATGAGCAGTTCTTC.

The rearrangement links TRBV6-5 to TRBJ1-5, with TRBD1 as a possible D gene (5 bases). CDR1 is MNHEY and CDR2 is SVGAGI in the germline V gene. Trimming took off 2 bases at V and 9 bases at J, with 14 bases between the two ends. The length of the CDR3 is 14 residues. Here the CDR3 DNA reads TGTGCCAGCAGTTACGGGGACCTGGCTTCGCCCCAGCATTTT. It is translated as CASSYGDLASPQHF.

The chain uses TRBV3-1 (or the pseudogene TRBV3-2) and TRBJ1-1; 7 bases are a match to TRBD1. This CDR3 comprises 20 residues. V lost 4 bases, J lost 3 bases, and 23 bases stayed unmatched. Germline lookup yields CDR1 LGHDT and CDR2 YNNKEL (reference sequence). The CDR3, as DNA: TGTGCCAGCAGCCCACGCCACAGGGGTGGGGCTCCTAGGGGGGACACTGAAGCTTTCTTT. Protein: CASSPRHRGGAPRGDTEAFF.

This clone was detected only a few times. The chain links TRBV19 to TRBJ1-5, with TRBD1 as a possible D gene (5 bases). This CDR3 is 17 amino acids long. V gave up 6 bases and J gave up 2 bases, with 20 bases separating them. From germline, CDR1 is LNHDA and CDR2 SQIVND (reference sequence). CDR3 sequence reads: CASSQRQTPAGNQPQHF. In DNA form, the CDR3 reads TGTGCCAGTAGCCAGAGACAGACCCCAGCGGGCAATCAGCCCCAGCATTTT.

V and J are TRBV29-1 and TRBJ1-1; perhaps TRBD1 as D (5 bases). Looked up from germline, CDR1 is SQVTM and CDR2 is ANQGSEA. Trimming took 1 base from V and 4 from J, leaving 16 bases between them. The CDR3 has 15 amino acids. CDR3 sequence reads: CSVEVLRRTSTEAFF. The CDR3 DNA reads as TGCAGCGTTGAAGTTCTTCGACGGACATCCACTGAAGCTTTCTTT. The full variable domain, with the rest looked up from reference TRBV29-1 and TRBJ1-1, is SAVISQKPSRDICQRGTSLTIQCQVDSQVTMMFWYRQQPGQSLTLIATANQGSEATYESGFVIDKFPISRPNLTFSTLTVSNMSPEDSSIYLCSVEVLRRTSTEAFFGQGTRLTVV.

The chain recombines TRBV6-5 with TRBJ1-2; D not certain. Germline V gives CDR1 MNHEY, CDR2 SVGAGI. V lost 6 bases and J lost 5, with 16 bases in between. The CDR3 spans 14 residues. The chain's CDR3 is CASRPTFVPYGYTF. DNA of the CDR3: TGTGCCAGCAGACCCACTTTCGTCCCGTATGGCTACACCTTC.

The chain couples TRBV6-1 to TRBJ1-1; no firm D call. The CDR3 has 13 residues. V lost 2 bases to trimming and J lost 1 base, with 5 bases between them. Germline lookup yields CDR1 MNHNS and CDR2 SASEGT. CDR3: CASSENPNTEAFF. The CDR3 DNA follows: TGTGCCAGCAGTGAAAACCCGAACACTGAAGCTTTCTTT.

The rearrangement joins TRBV10-1 to TRBJ1-5; no definite D call. V lost 4 bases to trimming and J lost 0 bases, with 7 bases between them. This CDR3 region has 14 residues. Germline CDR1 and CDR2: WNHNN and SYGVQD (reference sequence). The CDR3 region has the DNA TGCGCCAGCAGTGTACAGAATAGCAATCAGCCCCAGCATTTT. Translation: CASSVQNSNQPQHF.